This T cell receptor beta chain comes out of a study of cytomegalovirus exposure and HLA in healthy donors. In the study overall: Earlier sequencing of some 170 million T cells yielded about 120 million unique TCR beta sequences. Counted in an early data release were roughly 87 million unique TCRs from HLA-typed donors.

Trimming left V 3 bases short and J 0 bases short, with 6 bases between. Germline CDR1 reads SGHTA; CDR2 reads FQGNSA. This CDR3 has 14 residues. The primer mix had 60 Vbeta and 13 Jbeta primers. The protocol was immunoSEQ multiplex PCR, while the TCRdb copy is restricted to in-frame clones and leaves out a portion. The repertoire has around 180,000 clones, roughly 85% of them found once; the top ten carry 0.69%. This chain uses TRBV7-2 with TRBJ2-1; no definite D call. The material sequenced was PBMCs. This receptor was taken from a woman in her forties in good health and CMV-seronegative. The CDR3 loop reads CASSFRNSYNEQFF. In DNA, the CDR3 is TGTGCCAGCAGCTTTAGAAACTCCTACAATGAGCAGTTCTTC.